This TCR beta chain is drawn from a study of control samples from healthy donors and cancer patients (dated by TCRdb to 2018 to 2020). Receptor amplification or capture employed the immunoSEQ multiplex PCR assay. Not all clones reach the TCRdb copy of this immuneACCESS table, which keeps in-frame sequences only. Checked studies attribute under half of the gap to unresolved V genes and leave the rest unexplained. The sample profile shows about 100,000 clones; approximately 90% of them were found once. The ten top clones hold less than 2.5% of the sample. Looking up the germline V gene yields CDR1 SNHLY and CDR2 FYNNEI. V gives up 2 bases and J gives up 3 bases, and the segment between their germline ends measures 10 bases. The CDR3 holds 15 amino acids from the cysteine to the phenylalanine. The retained sequence is limited to the CDR3, 45 bases, with the frame set at the first base. Notes on this clone: The antigen it binds to is not known. No base quality information exists; no much larger clone differs at one position.

The source material was blood. The chain was built from TRBV2 and TRBJ1-4; no D segment can be confidently identified. This TCR came from a woman in her late teens or twenties in good health. The CDR3 protein is CASSEPALANEKLFF. DNA sequence: TGTGCCAGCAGTGAACCGGCACTAGCTAATGAAAAACTGTTTTTT.